This T cell receptor beta chain was sequenced in a study of blood T cells in healthy people across ages. The germline gives CDR1 DFQATT, CDR2 SNEGSKA (reference sequence). With 3 bases removed from V and 13 bases from J, the gap between germline ends came to 10 bases. The CDR3 has 11 residues. The use of a sample-barcoded 5' primer and a J-beta primer mix characterized a second PCR of about 7 to 12 cycles. In TCRdb, the 5' RACE reads were re-called with MiXCR into one record per CDR3 protein. The sample has 800,000 to 950,000 distinct CDR3 sequences, 40% to 60% seen once. Sequenced input: blood. V is TRBV20-1 and J is TRBJ1-6; the D gene is possibly TRBD1 (6 bases). The TCR comes from a man aged 30 to 45 in good health. CDR3 residues: CSASTGNPLHF. CDR3 coding DNA: TGCAGTGCTAGCACAGGGAACCCCCTCCACTTT.